The rows below give T cell receptor beta chains drawn from one sample of a study of CD8+ T cells in alopecia areata. Generated by immunoSEQ multiplex PCR, the TCRdb table keeps only in-frame clones and is missing some. In the table there are approximately 89,000 clones, about 51% of which are singletons. Sequences were obtained from NKG2D-high CD8+ T cells sorted from blood. The source is a human donor with alopecia areata. The CDR3 runs from the conserved cysteine through the conserved F or W. Fields, in order: V gene, CDR3 protein.

TRBV7-3 CASSPGGTVLQETQYF
TRBV13 CASSFITRLGGGEQFF
TRBV21-1 CASSIAGGAAKNIQYF
TRBV6-6 CASSSSRGRDQETQYF
TRBV7-9 CASSFSGAPTEAFF
TRBV18 CASSLGQGGTEAFF
TRBV19 CASSPGQGGYEQYF
TRBV2 CASTFASGRQETQYF
TRBV6-6 CASSPWGGRNEQFF
TRBV4-3 CASSQGVSLDTQYF
TRBV18 CASSPDLGGNEQFF
TRBV9 CASSGHGTGANVLTF
TRBV4-1 CASSYTGGTEAFF
TRBV9 CASSVGPSTASPLHF
TRBV28 CASSFSPRNEQFF
TRBV4-1 CASSQVGGGEAFF
TRBV29-1 CSAQREGDTGELFF
TRBV27 CASSLSTSYGETQYF
TRBV29-1 CSVSVAGVFSGANVLTF
TRBV2 CASSEGTELNYGYTF
TRBV28 CASSLRDSAYEQYF
TRBV6-1 CASSDRDVAPYEQYF
TRBV30 CAWSVRPSMAYEQYF
TRBV6-5 CASSYNPGPPAFF
TRBV27 CASSTAGGGEQFF
TRBV2 CASSESRGAPDTQYF
TRBV28 CASALRSGANVLTF
TRBV29-1 CSVVWEASYEQYF
TRBV30 CAWRLPWSSQEGETQYF
TRBV2 CASRSGGSSYNEQFF
TRBV4-3 CASSQDRAGEETQYF
TRBV29-1 CSVEEATSGRRRGNEQFF
TRBV30 CAWSVDYEQYF
TRBV23-1 CASSQEETRDRGSGNEQFF
TRBV5-6 CASSLEGRGSYEQYF
TRBV9 CASSVATDDTQYF
TRBV7-2 CASSEIGPAEGYEQYF
TRBV20-1 CSAPRGDEQFF
TRBV9 CASSAKGQTNSPLHF
TRBV2 CASSGSGYQPQHF
TRBV29-1 CSVQQWSGELFF
TRBV30 CAWSVSGGPDTQYF
TRBV29-1 CSYMSRNTIYF
TRBV6-5 CASSYLNNEQFF
TRBV27 CASSSSGSYNEQFF
TRBV30 CAWSVSGLGTEAFF
TRBV29-1 CSVEEEQAYEQYF